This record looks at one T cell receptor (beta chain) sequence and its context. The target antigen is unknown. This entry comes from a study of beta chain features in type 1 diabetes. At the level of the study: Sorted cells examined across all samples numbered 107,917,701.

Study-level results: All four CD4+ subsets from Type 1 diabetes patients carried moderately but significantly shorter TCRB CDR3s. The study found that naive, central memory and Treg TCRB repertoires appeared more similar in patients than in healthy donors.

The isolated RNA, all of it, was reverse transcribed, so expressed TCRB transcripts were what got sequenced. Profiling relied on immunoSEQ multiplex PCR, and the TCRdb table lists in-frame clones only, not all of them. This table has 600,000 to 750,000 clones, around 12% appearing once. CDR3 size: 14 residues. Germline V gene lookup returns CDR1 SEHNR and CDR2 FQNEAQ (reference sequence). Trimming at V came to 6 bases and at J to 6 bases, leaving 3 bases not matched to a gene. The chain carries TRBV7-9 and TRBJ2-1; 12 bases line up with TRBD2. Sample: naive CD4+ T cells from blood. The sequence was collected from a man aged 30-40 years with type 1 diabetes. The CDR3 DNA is TGTGCCAGCAGGTTACTAGCGGGGGGCAATGAGCAGTTCTTC. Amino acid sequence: CASRLLAGGNEQFF.